Below are 10 T cell receptor beta chains sequenced from a single sample in a study of T cell repertoires in cytomegalovirus infection. TCRdb re-called the reads through MiXCR, storing one row per CDR3 protein. Of about 500,000 distinct CDR3 sequences in the sample, more than 30% are singletons; the top ten hold about a sixth. These TCRs' antigens remain unknown. The sequences come from cultured PBMCs, collected from culture after CMV antigen stimulation. Source of these receptors: a human donor in good health (CMV status not recorded). Some clones in this sample may be carry-over from other donors' samples.

The chain uses TRBV19 and TRBJ2-2; D not certain. V was cut by 5 bases and J by 1 base, with 5 bases left in between. CDR1 LNHDA and CDR2 SQIVND come from the germline V gene (reference sequence). This CDR3 region has 13 residues. CDR3 sequence reads: CASSHQNTGELFF. CDR3 sequence (DNA): TGTGCCAGTAGTCACCAGAACACCGGGGAGCTGTTTTTT.

This clonotype was observed a few times. The chain joins TRBV7-2 to TRBJ1-2; D perhaps matches TRBD1 (5 bases). In germline, CDR1 is SGHTA, CDR2 FQGNSA. This CDR3 spans 15 amino acids. V lost 0 bases to trimming and J lost 5 bases, with 13 bases between them. The CDR3 loop reads CASSLAQDKGYGYTF. DNA of the CDR3: TGTGCCAGCAGCTTAGCACAGGACAAGGGGTATGGCTACACCTTC.

J is TRBJ2-1 and V is TRBV10-3; 8 nucleotides align to TRBD2. CDR3 size: 16 residues. CDR1 is ENHRY, CDR2 SYGVKD, per germline. With 7 bases clipped from V and 1 base from J, the junction kept 9 bases outside the gene matches. The CDR3 DNA is TGTGCCATCAACGGGAGGGAGGGAGGTTCCTACAATGAGCAGTTCTTC. Amino acids: CAINGREGGSYNEQFF.

The chain is built from TRBV12-3 or TRBV12-4 and TRBJ1-2; a weak D match, TRBD1 (6 bases). The CDR3 covers 13 residues. The V end lost 2 bases, the J end lost 6 bases, and 10 bases lay between the germline ends. CDR3 coding DNA: TGTGCCAGCAGTTTATTACAGGGCGATGGCTACACCTTC. Residues: CASSLLQGDGYTF.

The V and J genes are TRBV6-6 and TRBJ2-5; no clear D gene. V was pared by 6 bases and J by 0 bases, with 5 bases between. Germline CDR1 reads MNHNY; CDR2 reads SVGAGI (reference sequence). The CDR3 consists of 12 residues. As DNA, the CDR3 is TGTGCCAGCAGATACAACCAAGAGACCCAGTACTTC. Residues: CASRYNQETQYF.

The rearrangement joins TRBV7-2 to TRBJ1-3, with 9 positions matching TRBD1. This CDR3 region has 14 residues. Trimming cost V 3 bases and J 4 bases; bases outside gene matches: 1. CDR1 SGHTA and CDR2 FQGNSA come from the germline V gene. CDR3 nucleotides: TGTGCCAGCAGCTTTGGACAGGGGGGAAACACCATATATTTT. It codes for CASSFGQGGNTIYF.

This chain connects TRBV6-1 to TRBJ2-1; the D gene could be TRBD1 or TRBD2 (6 bases each). CDR1 and CDR2 from the germline V gene are MNHNS and SASEGT. The length of the CDR3 is 13 residues. The V end lost 6 bases, the J end lost 8 bases, and 14 bases lay between the germline ends. CDR3 DNA sequence: TGTGCCAGCAGGCCTTATGGGGGGCATGAGCAGTTCTTC. It translates to CASRPYGGHEQFF.

This clonotype was counted only a few times. The V gene is TRBV27, the J gene TRBJ2-3, with 10 bases identical to TRBD2. This CDR3 has 18 residues. Germline values: CDR1 MNHEY, CDR2 SMNVEV (reference sequence). V was clipped by 6 bases and J by 3 bases; unmatched bases: 15. CDR3 amino acids: CASRRSAGGPLSTDTQYF. The CDR3 bases are TGTGCCAGCAGGCGATCAGCGGGAGGGCCTTTAAGTACAGATACGCAGTATTTT.

This chain joins TRBV29-1 and TRBJ2-7, with TRBD2 identical over 8 bases. With V trimmed by 6 bases and J by 2 bases, 9 bases remained unmatched. Germline assignment: CDR1 SQVTM and CDR2 ANQGSEA. The length of the CDR3 is 14 residues. CDR3 residues: CSVGGAAIPYEQYF. CDR3 sequence (DNA): TGCAGCGTCGGGGGGGCAGCCATACCCTACGAGCAGTACTTC.

This clonotype appeared a few times. The chain carries TRBV28 and TRBJ2-3; D ambiguous. V shed 6 bases and J shed 7 bases, with 5 bases lying between them. The CDR3 covers 10 residues. Germline assignment: CDR1 MDHEN and CDR2 SYDVKM. The CDR3 DNA follows: TGTGCCAGCAGGGGAAATACGCAGTATTTT. The encoded protein is CASRGNTQYF.